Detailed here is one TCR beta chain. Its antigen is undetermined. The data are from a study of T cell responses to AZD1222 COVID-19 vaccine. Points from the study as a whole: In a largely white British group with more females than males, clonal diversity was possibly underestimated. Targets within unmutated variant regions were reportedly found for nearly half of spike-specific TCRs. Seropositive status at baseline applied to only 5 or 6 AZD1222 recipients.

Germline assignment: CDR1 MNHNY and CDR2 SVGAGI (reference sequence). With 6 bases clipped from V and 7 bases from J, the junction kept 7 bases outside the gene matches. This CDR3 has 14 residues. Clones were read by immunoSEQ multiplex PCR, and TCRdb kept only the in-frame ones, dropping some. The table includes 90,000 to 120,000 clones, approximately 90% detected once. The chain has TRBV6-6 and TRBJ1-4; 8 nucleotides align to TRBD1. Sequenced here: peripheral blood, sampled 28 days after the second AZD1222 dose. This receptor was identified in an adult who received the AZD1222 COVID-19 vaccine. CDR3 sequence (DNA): TGTGCCAGCAGCCCCGGACAGGGAACTGAAAAACTGTTTTTT. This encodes CASSPGQGTEKLFF.